This TCR beta chain comes out of a study of blood T cell repertoires in COVID-19. Background on the study: Acute and convalescent COVID-19 specimens originated in the United States, Italy and Spain. Sources were T cells, B-cell-depleted T cells, or PBMCs; the material itself was cDNA or gDNA.

Authors' analysis steps: Researchers report that nucleated cell counts were estimated from reference gene primer amplification. Using immunoSEQ multiplex PCR, the repertoire was profiled, and TCRdb retains in-frame clones only, with some absent. That table gives V, J and clone size, and the DNA gave D and trimming. The top ten hold around 10% of the sample, which has about 110,000 clones, roughly four fifths seen once. V was trimmed by 0 bases and J by 10 bases, leaving 19 bases between them. This CDR3 region has 16 residues. The receptor was derived from a woman in her 70s with acute or convalescent COVID-19. This sequence joins TRBV6-7 and TRBJ1-5; perhaps TRBD1 as D (6 bases). TRBV6-7 is placed among ORFs of uncertain function. Sequences were obtained from peripheral blood. The CDR3 region is CASSYSGQGSICPQHF. The CDR3 DNA sequence: TGTGCCAGCAGTTACTCGGGGCAGGGGTCAATCTGCCCCCAGCATTTT.